Listed here are 26 T cell receptor beta chains from one sample, sequenced in a study of vaccination and CD4 T cells after COVID-19. Time point specified: late sampling 161 to 241 days after vaccination in a few convalescent patients. TCRdb used MiXCR to reprocess the PCR reads, holding one entry per CDR3 protein. The sample holds tens of thousands of distinct CDR3 sequences, almost 50% seen once. The source material was CD4+ T cells from blood, sampled about 7 months after SARS-CoV-2 vaccination. These receptor sequences come from a human donor who had recovered from COVID-19.

This clonotype was picked up one time. The genes are TRBV2 and TRBJ1-5; 8 positions agree with TRBD1. After removal of 3 bases from V and 2 bases from J, the junction contained 0 bases not matched to a gene. The CDR3 contains 14 residues. CDR1 is SNHLY, CDR2 FYNNEI, per germline. This CDR3 reads CASSDRGRNQPQHF. In nucleotides, the CDR3 is TGTGCCAGCAGTGACAGGGGGCGCAATCAGCCCCAGCATTTT.

V usage is TRBV27 and J usage is TRBJ2-3; a possible D gene is TRBD2 (6 bases). V was trimmed by 9 bases and J by 2 bases, leaving 15 bases between them. Germline V gives CDR1 MNHEY, CDR2 SMNVEV (reference sequence). The CDR3 totals 14 residues. As DNA, the CDR3 is TGTGCCAGTATTCGAAGCGGGTCCACAGATACGCAGTATTTT. Its protein product is CASIRSGSTDTQYF.

In this sample, this clonotype is medium-sized. CDR3 amino acids: CATTPSGTSTDTQYF. The CDR3 DNA reads as TGTGCCACCACTCCTAGCGGTACTAGCACAGATACGCAGTATTTT. V gene TRBV15 combines with J gene TRBJ2-3; TRBD2 matches at 7 bases. Germline CDR1 reads LNHNV; CDR2 reads YYDKDF (reference sequence). V trimming: 7 bases; J trimming: 0 bases; junction bases outside the gene matches: 7. The length of the CDR3 is 15 residues. Based on the CDR3 plus reference TRBV15 and TRBJ2-3, the full variable domain is DAMVIQNPRYQVTQFGKPVTLSCSQTLNHNVMYWYQQKSSQAPKLLFHYYDKDFNNEADTPDNFQSRRPNTSFCFLDIRSPGLGDTAMYLCATTPSGTSTDTQYFGPGTRLTVL.

This clonotype came up once. The gene calls are TRBV5-1 and TRBJ2-7; 9 bases are a match to TRBD1. Germline CDR1 and CDR2: SGHRS and YFSETQ. The J segment lost 5 bases and the V segment lost 4 bases, leaving 10 bases of the junction unmatched. CDR3 size: 15 residues. The CDR3: CASSIPGTGWDEQYF. In DNA form, the CDR3 reads TGCGCCAGCAGCATACCAGGGACAGGGTGGGACGAGCAGTACTTC.

Here the CDR3 DNA reads TGTGCCAGCATAGGTGGGAGCGGGAGTCTAAAGACCCAGTACTTC. It yields the protein CASIGGSGSLKTQYF. The chain uses TRBV7-9 and TRBJ2-5; 8 nucleotides agree with TRBD2. J was trimmed by 6 bases and V by 7 bases; bases with no gene match: 13. Germline V gene data show CDR1 as SEHNR and CDR2 as FQNEAQ (reference sequence). This CDR3 contains 15 residues.

This clonotype was seen more than once but under ten times. This chain links TRBV20-1 with TRBJ2-3; unclear D gene. Germline loops: CDR1 DFQATT, CDR2 SNEGSKA (reference sequence). This CDR3 has 13 residues. The germline V and J ends were trimmed by 0 bases and 3 bases, with 7 bases remaining between them. The CDR3 sequence: CSARDDLTDTQYF. CDR3 coding DNA: TGCAGTGCTAGAGACGACTTAACAGATACGCAGTATTTT.

The CDR3 region is CATSRDNQPQHF. The CDR3 nucleotides are TGTGCCACCAGCAGAGACAATCAGCCCCAGCATTTT. The chain has TRBV15 and TRBJ1-5; D remains unclear. V lost 0 bases and J lost 3, with 0 bases in between. Germline lookup yields CDR1 LNHNV and CDR2 YYDKDF (reference sequence). This CDR3 has 12 residues.

This chain uses TRBV6-2 or TRBV6-3 with TRBJ1-1; TRBD1 agrees at 7 bases. The V and J ends lost 4 bases and 0 bases, in that order; junction bases with no gene match: 2. The CDR3 contains 14 residues. Germline CDR1 and CDR2: MNHEY and SVGEGT. CDR3 protein: CASSSQGMNTEAFF. Written as DNA, the CDR3 is TGTGCCAGCAGTTCACAGGGGATGAACACTGAAGCTTTCTTT.

This clonotype was recorded a few times. The chain combines TRBV24-1 with TRBJ2-5; no definite D call. V was pared by 4 bases and J by 4 bases, with 6 bases between. From germline, CDR1 is KGHDR and CDR2 SFDVKD. CDR3 length equals 12 residues. The CDR3 protein is CATSDTGETQYF. DNA for the CDR3: TGTGCCACCAGTGACACCGGAGAGACCCAGTACTTC.

This clonotype came up a few times. The rearrangement joins TRBV7-9 to TRBJ1-5, with 7 nucleotides matching TRBD1. The ends lost 8 bases at V and 4 bases at J; junction bases unmatched: 14. The CDR3 totals 16 residues. Per germline, CDR1 SEHNR and CDR2 FQNEAQ (reference sequence). In DNA, the CDR3 is TGTGCCAGCTCGGACTCCGTGGGACAGCTTAATCAGCCCCAGCATTTT. It codes for CASSDSVGQLNQPQHF.

Only a few counts were recorded for this clonotype. The V and J genes are TRBV20-1 and TRBJ2-3, with 8 positions matching TRBD2. V shed 7 bases and J 4 bases; nucleotides not matched to a gene: 13. The CDR3 is made up of 15 amino acids. From germline, CDR1 is DFQATT and CDR2 SNEGSKA (reference sequence). CDR3 sequence (DNA): TGCAGTGTTCCGCGTGGTAGCGGGGTCCCAGATACGCAGTATTTT. This gives the protein CSVPRGSGVPDTQYF.

The V and J genes are TRBV20-1 and TRBJ2-7; D is possibly TRBD1 or TRBD2 (5 bases each). Trimming shortened V by 4 bases and J by 2 bases, and 21 bases separated the two germline ends. The V gene's germline CDR1 is DFQATT and CDR2 SNEGSKA (reference sequence). This CDR3 is 16 amino acids long. The CDR3 nucleotides are TGCAGTGCTACCTGGATCCGGGACCTCCCGGCCTACGAGCAGTACTTC. This gives the protein CSATWIRDLPAYEQYF.

The gene calls are TRBV20-1 and TRBJ2-7, with 8 nucleotides matching TRBD1. The V segment lost 3 bases and the J segment 1 base; nucleotides outside the gene matches: 11. The V gene's germline CDR1 is DFQATT and CDR2 SNEGSKA (reference sequence). The CDR3 has 16 amino acids. The CDR3 is CSARGTGGGGSYEQYF. CDR3 sequence (DNA): TGCAGTGCTAGGGGGACAGGAGGTGGAGGGTCCTACGAGCAGTACTTC.

The rearrangement joins TRBV7-8 to TRBJ2-7; tentatively, D is TRBD2 (7 bases). The germline V gene encodes CDR1 SGHVS and CDR2 FQNEAQ. CDR3 length: 15 amino acids. Trimming stripped 6 bases from V and 3 bases from J, with 18 bases between. The CDR3 is CASSLGGVVSYEQYF. For the CDR3, the DNA is TGTGCCAGCAGTCTAGGGGGGGTGGTTAGCTACGAGCAGTACTTC.

The V and J genes are TRBV19 and TRBJ2-2; D may be TRBD2 (6 bases). Trimming took off 9 bases at V and 7 bases at J, with 21 bases between the two ends. CDR1 is LNHDA, CDR2 SQIVND, per germline (reference sequence). This CDR3 is built from 15 residues. The CDR3 DNA follows: TGTGCCAGCAGGGCGGGTGGAGGGAACCTCGGGGAGCTGTTTTTT. This translates into CASRAGGGNLGELFF. The full variable domain, its missing parts supplied by reference TRBV19 and TRBJ2-2, is DGGITQSPKYLFRKEGQNVTLSCEQNLNHDAMYWYRQDPGQGLRLIYYSQIVNDFQKGDIAEGYSVSREKKESFPLTVTSAQKNPTAFYLCASRAGGGNLGELFFGEGSRLTVL.

The gene calls are TRBV12-3 or TRBV12-4 and TRBJ1-5; the D is unclear. The CDR3 consists of 13 residues. Trimming removed 5 bases from V and 6 bases from J, with 11 bases in between. In nucleotides, the CDR3 is TGTGCCAGCAGTCAGGATGTAGCTCAGCCCCAGCATTTT. It codes for CASSQDVAQPQHF.

This clonotype was observed a handful of times. DNA for the CDR3: TGCAGTGCTAGAGCAACAGGGGACCCTGGAAACACCATATATTTT. Translated: CSARATGDPGNTIYF. The chain joins TRBV20-1 to TRBJ1-3; 7 bases are a match to TRBD1. The J segment lost 2 bases and the V segment lost 1 base, leaving 5 bases of the junction unmatched. Germline V gene data show CDR1 as DFQATT and CDR2 as SNEGSKA (reference sequence). This CDR3 is built from 15 residues.

As regards this clonotype: A read error may produce the germline difference seen at one junction end. This rearrangement joins TRBV20-1 to TRBJ1-6; a possible D gene is TRBD1 (6 bases). From germline, CDR1 is DFQATT and CDR2 SNEGSKA (reference sequence). The CDR3 runs 13 residues. CDR3 sequence reads: CSTAGTHSPSVIF. CDR3 DNA: TGCAGTACGGCTGGGACACACTCACCCTCCGTAATCTTT.

This chain connects TRBV20-1 to TRBJ1-1, with TRBD1 as a possible D gene (5 bases). Germline loops: CDR1 DFQATT, CDR2 SNEGSKA (reference sequence). This CDR3 comprises 14 residues. The germline V and J ends were trimmed by 6 bases and 4 bases, with 18 bases remaining between them. CDR3 in amino acids: CSAPGSDSSTEAFF. The DNA of the CDR3 is TGCAGTGCCCCTGGGTCCGACAGTTCCACTGAAGCTTTCTTT.

This clonotype is termed medium-sized. The CDR3 sequence: CATSRDREGPDEQYF. CDR3 sequence (DNA): TGTGCCACCAGCAGAGATCGGGAGGGGCCGGACGAGCAGTACTTC. This chain uses TRBV15 with TRBJ2-7; 8 bases agree with TRBD2. The CDR3 spans 15 residues. Germline-derived CDR1 and CDR2 are LNHNV and YYDKDF (reference sequence). V was pared by 0 bases and J by 5 bases, with 6 bases of the junction left unmatched. Variable domain in full (rest from reference TRBV15 and TRBJ2-7): DAMVIQNPRYQVTQFGKPVTLSCSQTLNHNVMYWYQQKSSQAPKLLFHYYDKDFNNEADTPDNFQSRRPNTSFCFLDIRSPGLGDTAMYLCATSRDREGPDEQYFGPGTRLTVT.

This clonotype was recorded a few times. CDR3 sequence (DNA): TGTGCCAGCAGCTTAATCCTAGCGGGAAGCTACAATGAGCAGTTCTTC. It encodes CASSLILAGSYNEQFF. The chain uses TRBV7-2 and TRBJ2-1; 9 bases are a match to TRBD2. Germline CDR1 and CDR2: SGHTA and FQGNSA. This CDR3 has 16 amino acids. With 2 bases clipped from V and 3 bases from J, the junction kept 5 bases outside the gene matches.

The V gene is TRBV7-9, the J gene TRBJ2-5, with 13 bases identical to TRBD2. The CDR3 is 14 residues long. Per the germline V gene, CDR1 is SEHNR and CDR2 is FQNEAQ (reference sequence). V was clipped by 6 bases and J by 5 bases; unmatched bases: 3. The CDR3 is CASREGLAGETQYF. The DNA of the CDR3 is TGTGCCAGCAGGGAGGGACTAGCGGGGGAGACCCAGTACTTC.

This clonotype was detected only a few times. The rearrangement links TRBV6-2 or TRBV6-3 to TRBJ2-7, with D perhaps matching TRBD1 (5 bases). Trimming stripped 4 bases from V and 0 bases from J, with 7 bases between. Germline CDR1 is MNHEY and CDR2 is SVGEGT. The CDR3 sequence is 13 residues long. The chain's CDR3 is CASSWTSSYEQYF. The CDR3 nucleotides are TGTGCCAGCAGTTGGACAAGCTCCTACGAGCAGTACTTC.

The chain carries TRBV20-1 and TRBJ2-7; 8 bases map to TRBD2. The CDR3 has 14 amino acids. Trimming removed 3 bases from V and 7 bases from J; junction bases left unmatched: 11. Germline V gene sequence: CDR1 DFQATT, CDR2 SNEGSKA (reference sequence). Here the CDR3 reads CSARGQRESGEQYF. CDR3 sequence (DNA): TGCAGTGCTAGGGGCCAGCGGGAGTCAGGGGAGCAGTACTTC.

V gene TRBV27 combines with J gene TRBJ2-7, with a weak D call TRBD2 (5 bases). With 3 bases removed from V and 6 bases from J, the gap between germline ends came to 12 bases. Germline V lookup: CDR1 MNHEY, CDR2 SMNVEV (reference sequence). The CDR3 runs to 13 residues. The CDR3 DNA is TGTGCCAGCAGTTTTAGTGAGGGTACCGAGCAGTACTTC. Protein product: CASSFSEGTEQYF.

V and J are TRBV7-3 and TRBJ2-2; 8 nucleotides match TRBD2. Losses at the gene ends were 11 bases for V and 7 bases for J; bases not matched to a gene: 0. CDR3 length: 10 residues. CDR1 SGHTA and CDR2 FQGTGA come from the germline V gene. In DNA, the CDR3 is TGTGCCGCGGGGGGCGGGGAGCTGTTTTTT. Translating gives CAAGGGELFF.